Below, 32 T cell receptor beta chains from the same sample are listed, as sequenced in a study of cytomegalovirus exposure and HLA in healthy donors. Use of 60 Vbeta and 13 Jbeta primers characterized the PCR. Clones were sequenced by immunoSEQ multiplex PCR, and TCRdb holds only the in-frame ones, with some missing. This table holds approximately 160,000 clones, 75% to 85% found once. Sample: PBMCs. The receptors were gathered from a female donor in good health and CMV-seronegative.

V and J are TRBV5-1 and TRBJ2-3, with a weak D call TRBD2 (5 bases). Germline V gene data show CDR1 as SGHRS and CDR2 as YFSETQ. This CDR3 comprises 14 residues. V lost 4 bases to trimming and J lost 2 bases, with 11 bases between them. CDR3 amino acids: CASSNTGSTDTQYF. The CDR3 DNA reads TGCGCCAGCAGCAATACGGGGTCCACAGATACGCAGTATTTT.

The sample holds one count of this clone. The genes are TRBV27 and TRBJ1-6; D might be TRBD1 (6 bases). The ends were cut back, 2 bases at V and 6 bases at J, with 23 bases in the middle. Germline V gene lookup returns CDR1 MNHEY and CDR2 SMNVEV (reference sequence). The CDR3 has 19 residues. The CDR3 loop reads CASSLKARRETQGNSPLHF. The DNA for the CDR3 is TGTGCCAGCAGTTTAAAGGCGCGAAGGGAGACACAGGGTAATTCACCCCTCCACTTT.

The CDR3, as DNA: TGTGCCAGCAGCCAGGGATTTGGTAATTCACCCCTCCACTTT. This gives the protein CASSQGFGNSPLHF. The V and J genes are TRBV7-6 and TRBJ1-6; possible D gene TRBD1, 5 bases. V shed 5 bases and J shed 6 bases, with 11 bases lying between them. CDR3 length equals 14 residues. The germline V gene encodes CDR1 SGHVS and CDR2 FNYEAQ.

This sequence joins TRBV7-2 and TRBJ2-7, with 7 bases fitting TRBD1. The length of the CDR3 is 15 residues. The germline V gene encodes CDR1 SGHTA and CDR2 FQGNSA. The V gene end was trimmed by 1 base and the J gene end by 3 bases; junction bases not matched to a gene: 6. The DNA of the CDR3 is TGTGCCAGCAGCTTAGTTGCCAGGGGGAACTACGAGCAGTACTTC. Encoded protein: CASSLVARGNYEQYF.

The rearrangement joins TRBV7-9 to TRBJ1-2; 7 bases fit TRBD1. Unmatched junction bases numbered 13, after V lost 10 bases and J lost 8 bases. This CDR3 spans 13 amino acids. The germline V gene encodes CDR1 SEHNR and CDR2 FQNEAQ (reference sequence). The CDR3 protein is CAITSSRGQGYTF. The CDR3 coding sequence is TGTGCCATCACCAGCTCTCGGGGACAGGGCTACACCTTC. The variable domain in full, completed from reference TRBV7-9 and TRBJ1-2, reads DTGVSQNPRHKITKRGQNVTFRCDPISEHNRLYWYRQTLGQGPEFLTYFQNEAQLEKSRLLSDRFSAERPKGSFSTLEIQRTEQGDSAMYLCAITSSRGQGYTFGSGTRLTVV.

The chain is built from TRBV6-4 and TRBJ1-2; 9 bases align to TRBD1. This CDR3 contains 14 residues. The V and J ends lost 2 bases and 2 bases, in that order; junction bases with no gene match: 0. CDR1 is MRHNA, CDR2 SNTAGT, per germline. CDR3 protein: CASSDGQGNYGYTF. The CDR3 DNA follows: TGTGCCAGCAGTGACGGACAGGGGAACTATGGCTACACCTTC.

This chain links TRBV30 with TRBJ2-3; D is undetermined. The V end lost 0 bases, the J end lost 1 base, and 11 bases lay between the germline ends. The CDR3 contains 15 residues. Germline CDR1 is GTSNPN and CDR2 is SVGIG (reference sequence). CDR3 sequence (DNA): TGTGCCTGGAGTGTACAAGAGGTGGGCACAGATACGCAGTATTTT. This codes for CAWSVQEVGTDTQYF.

The chain employs TRBV18 and TRBJ2-3; D is perhaps TRBD2 (6 bases). Trimming took 8 bases from V and 3 from J, leaving 12 bases between them. This CDR3 is 13 amino acids long. Looked up from germline, CDR1 is KGHSH and CDR2 is LQKENI. The chain's CDR3 is CASPLRETDTQYF. In DNA form, the CDR3 reads TGTGCCAGCCCTCTCCGGGAGACAGATACGCAGTATTTT.

Only a few counts were recorded for this clone. This chain joins TRBV6-5 and TRBJ2-3, with D hard to call. Trimming left V 2 bases short and J 1 base short, with 4 bases between. CDR1 MNHEY and CDR2 SVGAGI come from the germline V gene. There are 13 residues in the CDR3. The DNA of the CDR3 is TGTGCCAGCAGTTACACTGGCACAGATACGCAGTATTTT. Encoded protein: CASSYTGTDTQYF.

Concerning this clone itself: A junction boundary mismatches the germline segment, possibly from a read error. Other DNA sequences in this specimen translate into the identical CDR3. The genes are TRBV5-6 and TRBJ1-5; D is unresolved. The CDR3 has 14 residues. The germline CDR1 and CDR2 sequences are SGHDT and YYEEEE. In DNA, the CDR3 is TGTGCCAGCAGCTTGGCTGCGGGTAATCAGCCCCAGCACTTT. Translating it yields CASSLAAGNQPQHF.

The table lists this clone with a few counts. The chain couples TRBV7-9 to TRBJ2-3; 10 bases align to TRBD1. CDR3 length equals 15 residues. Germline CDR1 is SEHNR and CDR2 is FQNEAQ (reference sequence). The J segment lost 1 base and the V segment lost 5 bases, leaving 3 bases of the junction unmatched. Here the CDR3 reads CASSPTGGRTDTQYF. DNA of the CDR3: TGTGCCAGCAGCCCGACAGGGGGCCGCACAGATACGCAGTATTTT.

The chain links TRBV6-4 to TRBJ1-1, with D unclear. Per the germline V gene, CDR1 is MRHNA and CDR2 is SNTAGT. CDR3 length equals 15 residues. The V end was cut by 8 bases, the J end by 0 bases, with 16 bases between. In DNA form, the CDR3 reads TGTGCCAGCCGACGAGAGTGGACTATGAACACTGAAGCTTTCTTT. Its translation: CASRREWTMNTEAFF.

The chain links TRBV2 to TRBJ2-3; 9 bases map to TRBD2. This CDR3 has 15 amino acids. Germline V lookup: CDR1 SNHLY, CDR2 FYNNEI. The ends lost 6 bases at V and 2 bases at J; junction bases unmatched: 6. CDR3 DNA: TGTGCCAGCAGCCAAGCGGGGGGCCTCACAGATACGCAGTATTTT. This encodes CASSQAGGLTDTQYF.

The V and J genes are TRBV30 and TRBJ1-3; 10 positions agree with TRBD1. The V gene's germline CDR1 is GTSNPN and CDR2 SVGIG (reference sequence). V was clipped by 5 bases and J by 4 bases; unmatched bases: 17. This CDR3 has 18 amino acids. CDR3 in amino acids: CAWSPGGQGLLGGNTIYF. The CDR3 DNA reads TGTGCCTGGTCCCCAGGGGGACAGGGGCTGTTGGGGGGAAACACCATATATTTT.

The V call is TRBV7-6, the J call TRBJ2-7; D not resolved. Germline CDR1 and CDR2: SGHVS and FNYEAQ. The CDR3 has 14 residues. V was clipped by 2 bases and J by 1 base, with 9 bases between them. The CDR3 spells CASSLTVTSYEQYF. CDR3 DNA sequence: TGTGCCAGCAGCTTAACTGTGACTTCCTACGAGCAGTACTTC.

The chain's CDR3 is CAWSGAGERGDTQYF. The CDR3 bases are TGTGCCTGGAGTGGAGCGGGGGAAAGGGGAGATACGCAGTATTTT. This sequence joins TRBV30 and TRBJ2-3, with 8 bases identical to TRBD2. Germline values: CDR1 GTSNPN, CDR2 SVGIG (reference sequence). V shed 1 base, J shed 5 bases, and the junction held 8 bases outside the gene matches. CDR3 size: 15 residues. Using reference TRBV30 and TRBJ2-3 for the parts outside the CDR3, the full variable domain is SQTIHQWPATLVQPVGSPLSLECTVEGTSNPNLYWYRQAAGRGLQLLFYSVGIGQISSEVPQNLSASRPQDRQFILSSKKLLLSDSGFYLCAWSGAGERGDTQYFGPGTRLTVL.

V usage is TRBV4-3 and J usage is TRBJ2-1, with 7 bases fitting TRBD1. V was clipped by 1 base and J by 7 bases; unmatched bases: 4. In germline, CDR1 is LGHNA, CDR2 YSLEER. This CDR3 has 14 residues. In DNA, the CDR3 is TGCGCCAGCAGCCAAGGACAGGGTGGGAATGAGCAGTTCTTC. Protein product: CASSQGQGGNEQFF.

The chain employs TRBV30 and TRBJ1-1, with D possibly being TRBD1 (6 bases). The V end lost 0 bases, the J end lost 9 bases, and 14 bases lay between the germline ends. This CDR3 is 13 amino acids long. The germline gives CDR1 GTSNPN, CDR2 SVGIG (reference sequence). The CDR3 DNA is TGTGCCTGGAGTGTCCAGGGGATTACCCAAGCTTTCTTT. Translated: CAWSVQGITQAFF.

The chain employs TRBV7-9 and TRBJ1-4, with D unresolved. V was cut by 1 base and J by 4 bases, with 10 bases left in between. The CDR3 spans 15 residues. Germline loops: CDR1 SEHNR, CDR2 FQNEAQ (reference sequence). The CDR3 nucleotides read TGTGCCAGCAGCTTAGGAGGTTACCTTAATGAAAAACTGTTTTTT. Amino acids: CASSLGGYLNEKLFF. Combining the CDR3 with reference TRBV7-9 and TRBJ1-4 gives the whole variable domain DTGVSQNPRHKITKRGQNVTFRCDPISEHNRLYWYRQTLGQGPEFLTYFQNEAQLEKSRLLSDRFSAERPKGSFSTLEIQRTEQGDSAMYLCASSLGGYLNEKLFFGSGTQLSVL.

This chain connects TRBV30 to TRBJ1-2; TRBD1 is a possible D gene (5 bases). CDR3 length: 15 residues. Germline V lookup: CDR1 GTSNPN, CDR2 SVGIG (reference sequence). The V end lost 0 bases, the J end lost 6 bases, and 17 bases lay between the germline ends. The CDR3 is CAWSVSFVGPDGYTF. The CDR3 bases are TGTGCCTGGAGTGTAAGTTTCGTGGGGCCGGATGGCTACACCTTC.

On this clone itself: Germline and junction disagree at one end, which may indicate a read error. This rearrangement joins TRBV5-1 to TRBJ1-3; D ambiguous. Germline lookup yields CDR1 SGHRS and CDR2 YFSETQ. This CDR3 comprises 14 residues. CDR3 loop: CASSLDARGSTIYF. The CDR3 DNA is TGCGCCAGCAGCTTGGATGCGCGAGGAAGCACCATATATTTT. Variable domain in full (rest from reference TRBV5-1 and TRBJ1-3): KAGVTQTPRYLIKTRGQQVTLSCSPISGHRSVSWYQQTPGQGLQFLFEYFSETQRNKGNFPGRFSGRQFSNSRSEMNVSTLELGDSALYLCASSLDARGSTIYFGEGSWLTVV.

The chain uses TRBV5-1 and TRBJ1-2; TRBD1 matches at 9 bases. Trimming removed 3 bases from V and 0 bases from J; junction bases left unmatched: 3. This CDR3 has 15 amino acids. The germline V gene encodes CDR1 SGHRS and CDR2 YFSETQ. The CDR3 protein is CASSWGQGANYGYTF. For the CDR3, the DNA is TGCGCCAGCAGCTGGGGACAGGGAGCTAACTATGGCTACACCTTC. Based on the CDR3 plus reference TRBV5-1 and TRBJ1-2, the full variable domain is KAGVTQTPRYLIKTRGQQVTLSCSPISGHRSVSWYQQTPGQGLQFLFEYFSETQRNKGNFPGRFSGRQFSNSRSEMNVSTLELGDSALYLCASSWGQGANYGYTFGSGTRLTVV.

The rearrangement links TRBV21-1 to TRBJ2-5; TRBD1 is the table's D call, not checked against the DNA. The better agreement between TRBJ2-7 and the DNA end casts doubt on the J call. TRBV21-1 is a pseudogene segment. This CDR3 spans 17 amino acids. CDR3 in amino acids: CASSYNGEQGGSYEQYF. Written as DNA, the CDR3 is TGTGCCAGCAGTTACAACGGGGAACAGGGGGGCTCCTACGAGCAGTACTTC.

J is TRBJ2-4 and V is TRBV7-8; D is possibly TRBD2 (6 bases). V lost 5 bases and J 6 bases, leaving 14 bases between the germline ends. Germline-derived CDR1 and CDR2 are SGHVS and FQNEAQ. The CDR3 spans 14 residues. The CDR3, as DNA: TGTGCCAGCAGCCCGACGGGGGACGGAAACATTCAGTACTTC. Translated, it gives CASSPTGDGNIQYF.

The chain employs TRBV6-5 and TRBJ2-7; perhaps TRBD1 as D (6 bases). This CDR3 comprises 14 residues. Per the germline V gene, CDR1 is MNHEY and CDR2 is SVGAGI. Trimming cost V 4 bases and J 2 bases, with 12 bases left between them. The CDR3 loop reads CASSSYRVPYEQYF. DNA for the CDR3: TGTGCCAGCAGTTCTTACAGGGTCCCCTACGAGCAGTACTTC.

This chain joins TRBV4-1 and TRBJ2-1; D remains ambiguous. The V end was cut by 0 bases, the J end by 2 bases, with 17 bases between. Germline loops: CDR1 MGHRA, CDR2 YSYEKL. The CDR3 has 18 residues. The CDR3 protein is CASSQEQSLAAPYNEQFF. The CDR3 region has the DNA TGCGCCAGCAGCCAAGAACAATCCTTAGCTGCCCCCTACAATGAGCAGTTCTTC.

V and J are TRBV7-9 and TRBJ2-3; D is undetermined. V lost 4 bases and J 1 base, leaving 12 bases between the germline ends. CDR1 and CDR2 from the germline V gene are SEHNR and FQNEAQ (reference sequence). The CDR3 length is 15 residues. DNA for the CDR3: TGTGCCAGCAGCTCGGCGGCCCCCCGCACAGATACGCAGTATTTT. It yields the protein CASSSAAPRTDTQYF.

The chain is built from TRBV18 and TRBJ2-5; weak D call: TRBD1 (5 bases). V was shortened by 3 bases and J by 7 bases, with 15 bases between the two germline ends. This CDR3 is 14 amino acids long. Germline V gene sequence: CDR1 KGHSH, CDR2 LQKENI. The CDR3: CASSPTGVQTTQYF. CDR3 DNA: TGTGCCAGCTCACCCACAGGAGTACAGACGACCCAGTACTTC.

The J gene is TRBJ2-7, the V gene TRBV7-4; 9 bases fit TRBD2. V shed 4 bases and J 3 bases; nucleotides not matched to a gene: 7. This CDR3 spans 15 amino acids. Germline loops: CDR1 SGHVT, CDR2 SQSDAQ. Here the CDR3 reads CASSSIPSGVYEQYF. The CDR3 region has the DNA TGTGCCAGCAGCTCCATACCTAGCGGGGTCTACGAGCAGTACTTC.

This clone has more than one count but fewer than ten. V usage is TRBV4-2 and J usage is TRBJ2-1; the D gene is possibly TRBD2 (5 bases). The CDR3 runs 13 residues. Per germline, CDR1 LGHNA and CDR2 YNFKEQ. The V end was cut by 3 bases, the J end by 9 bases, with 12 bases between. The CDR3 protein is CASSHPGDREQFF. For the CDR3, the DNA is TGTGCCAGCAGCCACCCCGGGGATCGTGAGCAGTTCTTC.

This clone was detected a few times. This rearrangement joins TRBV29-1 to TRBJ2-1, with TRBD2 as a possible D gene (5 bases). V was shortened by 4 bases and J by 7 bases, with 11 bases between the two germline ends. This CDR3 is 12 amino acids long. Germline lookup yields CDR1 SQVTM and CDR2 ANQGSEA. This CDR3 is CSVAWTLNEQFF. CDR3 bases: TGCAGCGTTGCGTGGACTCTAAATGAGCAGTTCTTC.

J is TRBJ1-6 and V is TRBV30; 9 bases are shared with TRBD1. Germline V lookup: CDR1 GTSNPN, CDR2 SVGIG (reference sequence). Trimming at V came to 5 bases and at J to 9 bases, leaving 5 bases not matched to a gene. The CDR3 has 13 amino acids. CDR3 loop: CAWQTGGTSPLHF. The DNA of the CDR3 is TGTGCCTGGCAGACAGGGGGTACTTCACCCCTCCACTTT.